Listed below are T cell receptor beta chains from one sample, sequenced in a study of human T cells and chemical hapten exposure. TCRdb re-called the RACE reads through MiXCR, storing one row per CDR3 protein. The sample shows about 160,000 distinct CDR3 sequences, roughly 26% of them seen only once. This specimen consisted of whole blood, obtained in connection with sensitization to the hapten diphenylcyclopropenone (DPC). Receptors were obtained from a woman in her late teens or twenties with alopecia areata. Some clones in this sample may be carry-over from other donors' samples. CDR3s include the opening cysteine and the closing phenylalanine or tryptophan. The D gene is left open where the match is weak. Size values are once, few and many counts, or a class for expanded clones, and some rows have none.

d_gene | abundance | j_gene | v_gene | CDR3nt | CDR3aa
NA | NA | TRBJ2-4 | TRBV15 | TGTGTCACCACCATGACAGGCAAAAACATTCAGTACTTC | CVTTMTGKNIQYF
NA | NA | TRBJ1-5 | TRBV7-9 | TGTGCCAGCAGCTTAAAGGGGGGGAAATGTTCAGCTGGGGATCAGCCCCAGCATTTT | CASSLKGGKCSAGDQPQHF
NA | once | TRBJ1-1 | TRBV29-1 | TGCAGCGTTGAATTTGGAGGGGAAGCTTTCTTT | CSVEFGGEAFF
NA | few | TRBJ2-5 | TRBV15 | TGTGCCACCAGCTCCCAAGATGGGGGCCGCCAGACCCAGTACTTC | CATSSQDGGRQTQYF
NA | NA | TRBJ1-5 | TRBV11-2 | TGTGCCAGCAGCCCGGGAAGTCCGGGAAATCAGCCCCAGCATTTT | CASSPGSPGNQPQHF
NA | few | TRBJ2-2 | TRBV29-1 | TGCAGCGTTGCGTCGGCAGGGATGAACACCGGGGAGCTGTTTTTT | CSVASAGMNTGELFF
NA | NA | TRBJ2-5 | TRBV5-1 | TGCGCCAGCAGCTCCGGGACATATCAAGAGACCCAGTACTTC | CASSSGTYQETQYF
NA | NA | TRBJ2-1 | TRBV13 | TGTGCCAGCAGCTCGACCTTGGGCTTACAGTTCTTC | CASSSTLGLQFF
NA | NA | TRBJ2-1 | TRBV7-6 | TGTGCCAGCAGCTCTAGGGGGGATCATGAGCAGTTCTTC | CASSSRGDHEQFF
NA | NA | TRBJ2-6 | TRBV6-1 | TGTGCCAGCAGTGACATCAGGGGTCGGGCCAACGTCCTGACTTTC | CASSDIRGRANVLTF
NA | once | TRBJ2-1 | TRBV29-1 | TGCAGCGGGATCCCGGGAAACTATCACAATGAGCAGTTCTTC | CSGIPGNYHNEQFF
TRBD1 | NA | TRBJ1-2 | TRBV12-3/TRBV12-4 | TGTGCCAGCAGTAACAGGGGCCGCCTTGATGGCTACACCTTC | CASSNRGRLDGYTF
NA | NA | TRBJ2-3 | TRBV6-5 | TGTGCCAGCTTTGGGGGCCCCACAGATACGCAGTATTTT | CASFGGPTDTQYF
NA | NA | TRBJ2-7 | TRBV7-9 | TGTGCCAGCAGCTTCCCAGGGAACACCTACGAGCAGTACTTC | CASSFPGNTYEQYF
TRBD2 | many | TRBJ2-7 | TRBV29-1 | TGCAGCGTTGTGACTAGCGGGAGGGGAGAGCAGTACTTC | CSVVTSGRGEQYF
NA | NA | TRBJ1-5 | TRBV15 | TGTGCCACCAGCAGAGTATCTGGAGGGCCCCAGCATTTT | CATSRVSGGPQHF
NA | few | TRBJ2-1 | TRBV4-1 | TGCGCCAGCAGCCAACCGAGAAGGGAAGGGGAGCAGTTCTTC | CASSQPRREGEQFF
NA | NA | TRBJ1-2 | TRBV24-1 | TGTGCCACCAGTGATGCGGGAGCCGTTAGGGGCTACACCTTC | CATSDAGAVRGYTF
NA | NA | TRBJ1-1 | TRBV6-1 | TGTGCCAGCAGTGAAGCGTGGGGCATGAACACTGAAGCTTTCTTT | CASSEAWGMNTEAFF
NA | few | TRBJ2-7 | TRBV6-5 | TGTGCCAGCAGTCCCGAGGAAGCACTATACTACGAGCAGTACTTC | CASSPEEALYYEQYF
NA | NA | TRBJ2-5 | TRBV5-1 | TGCGCCAGCAGCTCCTCTAGCAGTTTCGTCGAGACCCAGTACTTC | CASSSSSSFVETQYF
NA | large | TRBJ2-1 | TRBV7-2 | TGTGCCAGCAGCGGACAGTACAATGAGCAGTTCTTC | CASSGQYNEQFF
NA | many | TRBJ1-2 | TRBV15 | TGTGCCACCAGCGCGCGGACAATCTCTCACTATGGCTACACCTTC | CATSARTISHYGYTF
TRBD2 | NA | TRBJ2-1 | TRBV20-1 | TGCAGTGCGGAGGGACTAGCTGGTATGAATGAGCAGTTCTTC | CSAEGLAGMNEQFF
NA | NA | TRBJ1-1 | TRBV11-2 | TGTGCCAGCAGCCAAAAAGGGGGGACACACACTGAAGCTTTCTTT | CASSQKGGTHTEAFF
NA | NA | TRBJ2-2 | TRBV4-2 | TGTGCCAGCAGCCACCCTAACACCGGGGAGCTGTTTTTT | CASSHPNTGELFF
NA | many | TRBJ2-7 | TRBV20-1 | TGCAGTGCTAGGTCCCGCCTGGCTGGGGAGGAGCAGTACTTC | CSARSRLAGEEQYF
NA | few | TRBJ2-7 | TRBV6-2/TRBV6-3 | TGTGCCACCTCTGCGGGGGCGGGAGACCGTGAGCAGTACTTC | CATSAGAGDREQYF
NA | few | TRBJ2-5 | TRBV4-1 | TGCGCCAGCAGCCAACCCGGGACTCACGAGACCCAGTACTTC | CASSQPGTHETQYF
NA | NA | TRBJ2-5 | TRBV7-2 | TGTGCCAGCAGCCCAAGAGCGGCGTCCCAAGAGACCCAGTACTTC | CASSPRAASQETQYF
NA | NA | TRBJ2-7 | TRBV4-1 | TGCGCCCCCCTCGGCCTAGCGTACGAGCAGTACTTC | CAPLGLAYEQYF
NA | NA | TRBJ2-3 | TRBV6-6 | TGTGCCAGCAGAGAGACCTCCTCTTCAGATACGCAGTATTTT | CASRETSSSDTQYF
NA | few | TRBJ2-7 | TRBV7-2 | TGTGCCAGCAGCTCGGGGCCCCCCAACGAGCAGTACTTC | CASSSGPPNEQYF
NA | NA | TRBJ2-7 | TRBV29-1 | TGCAGCGTTGAAGCTGGTGGTCGCGAGCAGTACTTC | CSVEAGGREQYF
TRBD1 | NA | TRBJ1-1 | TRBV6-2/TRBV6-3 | TGTGCCAGCACTACCCACCGACAGGGAGGCAGCACTGAAGCTTTCTTT | CASTTHRQGGSTEAFF
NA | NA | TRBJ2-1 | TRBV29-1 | TGCAGCGTATCGGTTTCGAATGAGCAGTTCTTC | CSVSVSNEQFF